Below, 14 T cell receptor beta chains from the same sample are listed, as sequenced in a study of T cell responses to AZD1222 COVID-19 vaccine (dated by TCRdb to the early 2020s). Library preparation was by the immunoSEQ multiplex PCR assay. TCRdb took over this immuneACCESS table, retaining in-frame rearrangements with V and J assigned. Such tables are incomplete; in checked studies, under half of the missing clones stem from an unresolved V gene, and the remainder is unexplained. This sample gives some 180,000 clones in total; around 85% of them show up just once. 0.95% to 1.1% of the sample rests with the top ten. The sample's time point label is to be understood as: about 28 days (+/-7) after the second vaccine dose. The input for sequencing was peripheral blood, taken 28 days after the second AZD1222 dose. The receptors here all came from an adult who received the AZD1222 COVID-19 vaccine.

This sequence joins TRBV6-4 and TRBJ1-1; D may be TRBD1 (5 bases). V dropped 4 bases and J dropped 2 bases, with 14 bases sitting between them. Germline values: CDR1 MRHNA, CDR2 SNTAGT. There are 15 residues in the CDR3. The CDR3 is CASSAYGGSNTEAFF. CDR3 DNA: TGTGCCAGCAGTGCTTACGGGGGTTCAAACACTGAAGCTTTCTTT.

A note on this clone: Other DNA sequences from this sample encode an identical CDR3 as well. This chain joins TRBV6-1 and TRBJ1-3; D not resolved. CDR1 MNHNS and CDR2 SASEGT come from the germline V gene. The CDR3 loop spans 14 amino acids. Trimming removed 0 bases from V and 0 bases from J, with 3 bases in between. CDR3 DNA sequence: TGTGCCAGCAGTGAAGCTTCCTCTGGAAACACCATATATTTT. Its protein product is CASSEASSGNTIYF.

The CDR3 here is CASRTDRGDYGYTF. CDR3 sequence (DNA): TGTGCCAGCAGGACGGACAGGGGTGACTATGGCTACACCTTC. The V and J genes are TRBV6-5 and TRBJ1-2; 9 nucleotides match TRBD1. Germline CDR1 MNHEY, CDR2 SVGAGI. Unmatched junction bases numbered 5, after V lost 6 bases and J lost 3 bases. The length of the CDR3 is 14 residues.

The V call is TRBV9, the J call TRBJ1-1, with a weak D call TRBD1 (5 bases). V shed 5 bases and J shed 5 bases, with 13 bases lying between them. The germline V gene encodes CDR1 SGDLS and CDR2 YYNGEE. The CDR3 extends over 13 amino acids. The CDR3 is CASSGRGETEAFF. In DNA, the CDR3 is TGTGCCAGCAGTGGGAGGGGCGAGACTGAAGCTTTCTTT.

The chain joins TRBV19 to TRBJ2-1; D is unresolved. This CDR3 spans 14 amino acids. Germline V gene lookup returns CDR1 LNHDA and CDR2 SQIVND (reference sequence). Trimming took off 0 bases at V and 5 bases at J, with 8 bases between the two ends. The CDR3 sequence is CASSIDPSHNEQFF. In DNA form, the CDR3 reads TGTGCCAGTAGTATAGACCCATCACACAATGAGCAGTTCTTC. The full variable domain, in which reference TRBV19 and TRBJ2-1 provide the parts outside the CDR3, is DGGITQSPKYLFRKEGQNVTLSCEQNLNHDAMYWYRQDPGQGLRLIYYSQIVNDFQKGDIAEGYSVSREKKESFPLTVTSAQKNPTAFYLCASSIDPSHNEQFFGPGTRLTVL.

This sequence joins TRBV9 and TRBJ1-1; D is possibly TRBD1 (5 bases). The CDR3 consists of 14 residues. Germline-derived CDR1 and CDR2 are SGDLS and YYNGEE. V shed 0 bases and J shed 4 bases, with 10 bases lying between them. The CDR3 nucleotides are TGTGCCAGCAGCGTAGCTGGACACTCCACTGAAGCTTTCTTT. Protein: CASSVAGHSTEAFF.

With regard to this clone: The junction departs from the called germline gene at one end, perhaps through a read error. This chain joins TRBV3-1 (or the pseudogene TRBV3-2) and TRBJ2-7, with TRBD2 as a possible D gene (6 bases). CDR1 LGHDT and CDR2 YNNKEL come from the germline V gene (reference sequence). The CDR3 consists of 14 residues. The CDR3 reads CASRQGTGYYEQYF. CDR3 sequence (DNA): TGTGCCAGCAGGCAAGGGACTGGGTACTACGAGCAGTACTTC.

The chain uses TRBV2 and TRBJ1-1, with 7 bases fitting TRBD1. Germline V CDR1 and CDR2: SNHLY, FYNNEI. V gave up 6 bases and J gave up 4 bases; unmatched junction bases: 5. The CDR3 is made up of 13 amino acids. CDR3 nucleotide sequence: TGTGCCAGCAGAATTGACAGGGTCACTGAAGCTTTCTTT. Its protein is CASRIDRVTEAFF.

This rearrangement joins TRBV18 to TRBJ1-2, with 9 nucleotides matching TRBD1. With V trimmed by 2 bases and J by 3 bases, 1 base remained unmatched. The germline V gene encodes CDR1 KGHSH and CDR2 LQKENI. This CDR3 region has 14 residues. The CDR3 protein is CASSPGQGYYGYTF. CDR3 in DNA: TGTGCCAGCTCACCAGGACAGGGGTACTATGGCTACACCTTC.

This chain joins TRBV29-1 and TRBJ1-6, with D unclear. Germline CDR1 reads SQVTM; CDR2 reads ANQGSEA. There are 13 residues in the CDR3. V was pared by 4 bases and J by 1 base, with 5 bases between. Here the CDR3 DNA reads TGCAGCGTTGGGCAATCCTATAATTCACCCCTCCACTTT. It translates to CSVGQSYNSPLHF. Combining the CDR3 with reference TRBV29-1 and TRBJ1-6 gives the whole variable domain SAVISQKPSRDICQRGTSLTIQCQVDSQVTMMFWYRQQPGQSLTLIATANQGSEATYESGFVIDKFPISRPNLTFSTLTVSNMSPEDSSIYLCSVGQSYNSPLHFGNGTRLTVT.

The CDR3 is CASSSRSNQPQHF. In DNA, the CDR3 is TGTGCCAGCAGTTCCCGGAGCAATCAGCCCCAGCATTTT. V gene TRBV27 combines with J gene TRBJ1-5; D remains unclear. The CDR3 totals 13 residues. Looked up from germline, CDR1 is MNHEY and CDR2 is SMNVEV (reference sequence). V dropped 4 bases and J dropped 1 base, with 5 bases sitting between them.

Here the CDR3 reads CASSSGLSYEQYF. The CDR3 DNA sequence: TGTGCCAGCAGCTCCGGGCTCTCCTACGAGCAGTACTTC. The rearrangement joins TRBV5-8 to TRBJ2-7; D gene uncertain. The CDR3 spans 13 residues. CDR1 is SGHTS, CDR2 YDEGEE, per germline. The ends were cut back, 3 bases at V and 0 bases at J, with 7 bases in the middle.

The V gene is TRBV4-1, the J gene TRBJ1-5, with TRBD1 matching over 9 bases. Germline CDR1 MGHRA, CDR2 YSYEKL. CDR3 length equals 15 residues. The V segment lost 1 base and the J segment 6 bases; nucleotides outside the gene matches: 4. The CDR3 loop reads CASSQVGDRAQPQHF. In DNA form, the CDR3 reads TGCGCCAGCAGCCAAGTTGGGGACAGGGCTCAGCCCCAGCATTTT.

The V and J genes are TRBV29-1 and TRBJ1-1; TRBD1 is a possible D gene (5 bases). Trimming removed 7 bases from V and 5 bases from J, with 17 bases in between. Germline V gene data show CDR1 as SQVTM and CDR2 as ANQGSEA. CDR3 length: 13 residues. CDR3 sequence reads: CSAGAAFGTEAFF. The DNA of the CDR3 is TGCAGCGCCGGGGCGGCATTTGGGACTGAAGCTTTCTTT.